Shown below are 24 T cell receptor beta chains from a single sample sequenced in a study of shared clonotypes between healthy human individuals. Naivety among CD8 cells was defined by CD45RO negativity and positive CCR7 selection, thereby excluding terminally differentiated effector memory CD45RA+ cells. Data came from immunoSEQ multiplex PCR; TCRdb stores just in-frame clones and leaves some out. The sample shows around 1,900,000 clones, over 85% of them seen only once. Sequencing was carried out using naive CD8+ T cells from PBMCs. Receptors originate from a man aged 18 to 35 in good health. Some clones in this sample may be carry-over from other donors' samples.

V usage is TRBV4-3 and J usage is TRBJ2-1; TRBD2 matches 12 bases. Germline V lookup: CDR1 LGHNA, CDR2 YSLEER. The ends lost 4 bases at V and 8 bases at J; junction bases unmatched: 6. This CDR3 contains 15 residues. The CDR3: CASSPGLAGLDEQFF. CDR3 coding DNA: TGCGCCAGCAGCCCAGGACTAGCGGGACTTGATGAGCAGTTCTTC.

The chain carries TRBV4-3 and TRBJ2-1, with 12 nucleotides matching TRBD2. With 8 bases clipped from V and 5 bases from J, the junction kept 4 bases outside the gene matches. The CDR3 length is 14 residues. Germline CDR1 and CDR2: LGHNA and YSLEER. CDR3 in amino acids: CASGWTSGNNEQFF. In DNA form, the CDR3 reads TGCGCCAGCGGATGGACTAGCGGGAACAATGAGCAGTTCTTC.

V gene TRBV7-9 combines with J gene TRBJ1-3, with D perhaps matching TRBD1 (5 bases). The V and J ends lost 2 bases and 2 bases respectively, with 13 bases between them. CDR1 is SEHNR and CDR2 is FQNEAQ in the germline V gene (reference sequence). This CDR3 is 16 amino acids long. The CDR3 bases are TGTGCCAGCAGCTTACTGACAGCCGACCCTGGAAACACCATATATTTT. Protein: CASSLLTADPGNTIYF.

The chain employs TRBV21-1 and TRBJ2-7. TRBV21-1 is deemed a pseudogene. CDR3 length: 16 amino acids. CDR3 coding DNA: TGTGCCAGCAGCTGGATCGGCTTCTCCCTTCACTACGAGCAGTACTTC. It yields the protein CASSWIGFSLHYEQYF.

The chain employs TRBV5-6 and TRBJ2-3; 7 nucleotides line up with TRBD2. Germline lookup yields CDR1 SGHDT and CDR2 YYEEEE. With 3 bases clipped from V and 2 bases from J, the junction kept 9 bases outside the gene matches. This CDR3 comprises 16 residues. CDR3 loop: CASSSLAEGPTDTQYF. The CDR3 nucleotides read TGTGCCAGCAGCTCCCTAGCGGAAGGTCCCACAGATACGCAGTATTTT. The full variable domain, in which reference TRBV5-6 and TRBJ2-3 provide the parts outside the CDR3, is DAGVTQSPTHLIKTRGQQVTLRCSPKSGHDTVSWYQQALGQGPQFIFQYYEEEERQRGNFPDRFSGHQFPNYSSELNVNALLLGDSALYLCASSSLAEGPTDTQYFGPGTRLTVL.

For the CDR3, the DNA is TGTGCCACCGACGATTGGTCCTACAATGAGCAGTTCTTC. The encoded protein is CATDDWSYNEQFF. The rearrangement uses TRBV7-9 and TRBJ2-1, with D uncertain. V was shortened by 10 bases and J by 1 base, with 11 bases between the two germline ends. There are 13 residues in the CDR3. The germline V gene encodes CDR1 SEHNR and CDR2 FQNEAQ (reference sequence).

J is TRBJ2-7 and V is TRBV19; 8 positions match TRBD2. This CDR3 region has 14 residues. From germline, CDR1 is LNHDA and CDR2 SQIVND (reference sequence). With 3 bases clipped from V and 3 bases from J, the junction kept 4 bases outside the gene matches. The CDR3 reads CASSIGTRGYEQYF. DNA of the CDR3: TGTGCCAGTAGTATCGGGACTAGGGGCTACGAGCAGTACTTC.

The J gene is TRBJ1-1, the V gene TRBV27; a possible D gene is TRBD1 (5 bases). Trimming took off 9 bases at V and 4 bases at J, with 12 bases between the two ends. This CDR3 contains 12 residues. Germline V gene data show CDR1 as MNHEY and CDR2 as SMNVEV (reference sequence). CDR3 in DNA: TGTGCCAGTTCGGGGGGAGGCACTGAAGCTTTCTTT. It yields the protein CASSGGGTEAFF.

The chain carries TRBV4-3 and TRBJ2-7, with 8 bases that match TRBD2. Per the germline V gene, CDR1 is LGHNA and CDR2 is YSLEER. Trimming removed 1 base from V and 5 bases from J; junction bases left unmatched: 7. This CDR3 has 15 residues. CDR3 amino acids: CASSQGPGGPHEQYF. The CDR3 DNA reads TGCGCCAGCAGCCAAGGCCCGGGAGGGCCCCACGAGCAGTACTTC.

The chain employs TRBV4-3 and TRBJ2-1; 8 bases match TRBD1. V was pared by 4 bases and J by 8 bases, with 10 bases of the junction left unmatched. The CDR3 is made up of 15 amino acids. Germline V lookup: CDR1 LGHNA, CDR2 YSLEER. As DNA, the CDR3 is TGCGCCAGCAGCCCCTATCATGGACAGGGATATGAGCAGTTCTTC. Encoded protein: CASSPYHGQGYEQFF.

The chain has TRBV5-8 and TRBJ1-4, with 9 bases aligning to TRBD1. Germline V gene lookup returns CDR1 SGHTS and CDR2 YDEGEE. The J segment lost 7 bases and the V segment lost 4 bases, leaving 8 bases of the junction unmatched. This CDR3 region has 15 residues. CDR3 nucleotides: TGTGCCAGCAGCCTCGAGGGGACAGGGATTGAAAAACTGTTTTTT. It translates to CASSLEGTGIEKLFF. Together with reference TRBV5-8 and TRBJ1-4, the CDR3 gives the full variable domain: EAGVTQSPTHLIKTRGQQATLRCSPISGHTSVYWYQQALGLGLQFLLWYDEGEERNRGNFPPRFSGRQFPNYSSELNVNALELEDSALYLCASSLEGTGIEKLFFGSGTQLSVL.

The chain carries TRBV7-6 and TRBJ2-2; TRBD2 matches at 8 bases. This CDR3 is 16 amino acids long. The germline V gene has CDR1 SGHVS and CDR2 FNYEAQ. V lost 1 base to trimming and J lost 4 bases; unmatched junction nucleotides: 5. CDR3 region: CASSLGSGSGTGELFF. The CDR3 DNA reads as TGTGCCAGCAGCTTAGGAAGCGGGAGTGGCACCGGGGAGCTGTTTTTT.

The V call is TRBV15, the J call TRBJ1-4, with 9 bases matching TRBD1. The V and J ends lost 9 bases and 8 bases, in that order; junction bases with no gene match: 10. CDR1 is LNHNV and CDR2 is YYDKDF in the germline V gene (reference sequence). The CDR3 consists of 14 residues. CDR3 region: CATWDRTGDEKLFF. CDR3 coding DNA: TGTGCCACATGGGATCGGACAGGGGACGAAAAACTGTTTTTT.

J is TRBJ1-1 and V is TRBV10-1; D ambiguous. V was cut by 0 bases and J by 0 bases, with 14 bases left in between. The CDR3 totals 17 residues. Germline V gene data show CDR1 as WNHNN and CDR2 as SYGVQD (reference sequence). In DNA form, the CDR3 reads TGCGCCAGCAGTGAGTCGAAGAAAGGAACCTTGAACACTGAAGCTTTCTTT. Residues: CASSESKKGTLNTEAFF.

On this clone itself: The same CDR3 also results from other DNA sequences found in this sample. The CDR3 region is CASSLGRIYNEQFF. CDR3 nucleotide sequence: TGTGCCAGCAGCTTAGGACGGATTTACAATGAGCAGTTCTTC. J is TRBJ2-1 and V is TRBV13, with D uncertain. The CDR3 consists of 14 residues. V was shortened by 0 bases and J by 4 bases, with 7 bases between the two germline ends. Germline V CDR1 and CDR2: PRHDT, FYEKMQ (reference sequence). Complete variable domain (other parts from reference TRBV13 and TRBJ2-1): AAGVIQSPRHLIKEKRETATLKCYPIPRHDTVYWYQQGPGQDPQFLISFYEKMQSDKGSIPDRFSAQQFSDYHSELNMSSLELGDSALYFCASSLGRIYNEQFFGPGTRLTVL.

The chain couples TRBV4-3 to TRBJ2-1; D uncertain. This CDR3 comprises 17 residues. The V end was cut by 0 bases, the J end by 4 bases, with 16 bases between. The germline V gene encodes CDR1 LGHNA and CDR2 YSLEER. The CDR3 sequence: CASSQDPAALSYNEQFF. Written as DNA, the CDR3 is TGCGCCAGCAGCCAAGATCCCGCGGCGCTTAGTTACAATGAGCAGTTCTTC.

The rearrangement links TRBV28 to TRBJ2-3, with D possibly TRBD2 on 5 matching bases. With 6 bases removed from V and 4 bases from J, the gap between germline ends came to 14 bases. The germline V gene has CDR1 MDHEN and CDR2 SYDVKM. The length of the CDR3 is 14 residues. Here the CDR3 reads CASSPGGGSDTQYF. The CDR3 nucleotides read TGTGCCAGCAGCCCTGGTGGAGGTTCAGATACGCAGTATTTT.

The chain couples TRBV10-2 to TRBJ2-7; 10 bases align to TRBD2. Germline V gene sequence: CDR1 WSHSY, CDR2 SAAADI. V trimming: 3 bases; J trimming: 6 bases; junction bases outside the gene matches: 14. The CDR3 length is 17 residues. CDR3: CASSDPAGGPSEGEQYF. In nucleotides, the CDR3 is TGCGCCAGCAGTGACCCAGCGGGAGGGCCTTCGGAGGGCGAGCAGTACTTC.

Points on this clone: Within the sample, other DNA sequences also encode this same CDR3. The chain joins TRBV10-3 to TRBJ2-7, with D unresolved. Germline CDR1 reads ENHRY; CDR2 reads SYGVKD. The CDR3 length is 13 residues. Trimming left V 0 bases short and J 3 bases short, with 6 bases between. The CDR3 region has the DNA TGTGCCATCAGTGAGTCGGCGAGCTACGAGCAGTACTTC. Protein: CAISESASYEQYF.

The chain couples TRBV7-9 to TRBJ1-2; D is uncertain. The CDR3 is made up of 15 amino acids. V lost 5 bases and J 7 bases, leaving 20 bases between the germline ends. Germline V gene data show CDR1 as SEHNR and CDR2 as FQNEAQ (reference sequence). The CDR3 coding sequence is TGTGCCAGCAGCCCGCCATTAAGGGTGAATGCTGGCTACACCTTC. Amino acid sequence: CASSPPLRVNAGYTF.

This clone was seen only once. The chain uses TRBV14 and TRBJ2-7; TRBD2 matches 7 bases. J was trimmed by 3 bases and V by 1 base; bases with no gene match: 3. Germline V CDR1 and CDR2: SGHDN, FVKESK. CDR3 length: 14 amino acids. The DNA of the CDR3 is TGTGCCAGCAGCCAAGGGGGGGGTCGCTACGAGCAGTACTTC. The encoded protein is CASSQGGGRYEQYF.

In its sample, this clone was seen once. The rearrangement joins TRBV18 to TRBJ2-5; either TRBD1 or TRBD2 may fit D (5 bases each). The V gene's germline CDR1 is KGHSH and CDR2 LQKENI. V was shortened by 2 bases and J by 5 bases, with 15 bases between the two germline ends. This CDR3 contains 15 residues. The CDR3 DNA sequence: TGTGCCAGCTCACCAGAGCGAAGAGGGGAGGAGACCCAGTACTTC. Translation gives CASSPERRGEETQYF.

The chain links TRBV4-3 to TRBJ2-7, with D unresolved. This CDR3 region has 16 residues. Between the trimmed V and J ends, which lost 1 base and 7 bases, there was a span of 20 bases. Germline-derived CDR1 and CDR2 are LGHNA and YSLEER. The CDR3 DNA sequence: TGCGCCAGCAGCCAAGGCCTTTACGACGCCCCCGGGGAGCAGTACTTC. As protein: CASSQGLYDAPGEQYF.

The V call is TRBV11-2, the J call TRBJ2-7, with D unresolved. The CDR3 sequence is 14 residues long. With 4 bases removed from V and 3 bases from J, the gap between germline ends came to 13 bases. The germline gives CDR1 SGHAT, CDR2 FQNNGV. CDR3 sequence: CASSSYQEFYEQYF. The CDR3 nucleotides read TGTGCCAGCAGCTCGTATCAGGAGTTCTACGAGCAGTACTTC.